This entry concerns a single T cell receptor beta chain. Germline loops: CDR1 DFQATT, CDR2 SNEGSKA (reference sequence). Trimming left V 3 bases short and J 2 bases short, with 7 bases between. The CDR3 covers 12 residues. This sample is part of a study of T-cell reconstitution after alpha-beta-depleted transplantation in children. Unique molecular identifiers were incorporated into the prepared TCRbeta library. TCRdb re-derived calls from the PCR reads in MiXCR, one entry per CDR3 protein. There are approximately 270,000 distinct CDR3 sequences in the sample; around 9.6% occur only once, and about 9.4% lies in the top ten.

Material: PBMCs from the stem cell graft donor, obtained from the stem cell graft. V is TRBV20-1 and J is TRBJ2-5; tentative D call: TRBD1 (6 bases). This TCR was recovered from a human donor who donated a stem cell graft to a child with SCID. CDR3 sequence reads: CSARQGQETQYF. The CDR3 bases are TGCAGTGCTAGGCAGGGGCAAGAGACCCAGTACTTC.